These T cell receptor beta chains were read from a single sample in a study of T cell responses to AZD1222 COVID-19 vaccine. Sequencing was performed with immunoSEQ multiplex PCR; in TCRdb, only in-frame clones are kept and a portion is missing. The repertoire includes 65,000 to 100,000 clones, around 80% of them detected once, and about 20% sits in the top ten. The sequenced sample was peripheral blood, obtained on day 0 of AZD1222 vaccination. Receptors were obtained from an adult in good health. The CDR3 runs from the conserved cysteine through the conserved F or W. Each record gives: J gene, clone size, V gene, CDR3 protein. Clone size is shown for a subset of rows, as once, few, many or a class of expanded clone.

TRBJ1-2 | . | TRBV29-1 | CSVAGTGIYGYTF
TRBJ1-2 | . | TRBV18 | CASSPRTGGYGYTF
TRBJ1-1 | . | TRBV19 | CASSIVPFTEAFF
TRBJ2-7 | . | TRBV6-6 | CASSPPGRDEQYF
TRBJ1-1 | . | TRBV6-5 | CASSYSPGMNTEAFF
TRBJ1-4 | . | TRBV2 | CANKRQPTNEKLFF
TRBJ2-1 | . | TRBV6-1 | CASSDGPEQFF
TRBJ2-5 | few | TRBV10-2 | CASSTGTLAAQETQYF
TRBJ2-1 | . | TRBV28 | CASSGGTTGEQFF
TRBJ1-5 | . | TRBV28 | CASKERYGPQHF
TRBJ1-4 | . | TRBV4-1 | CASSQPGRSNEKLFF
TRBJ1-5 | . | TRBV15 | CATNRDRATRPQHF
TRBJ2-7 | . | TRBV6-5 | CARGRDGFPYEQYF
TRBJ1-1 | . | TRBV10-2 | CASSFGTDTEAFF
TRBJ1-4 | . | TRBV6-5 | CASRLDRTLRGKLFF
TRBJ2-3 | . | TRBV6-5 | CASSLGQGGQDTQYF
TRBJ2-2 | . | TRBV9 | CASSVGEFNTGELFF
TRBJ2-7 | . | TRBV15 | CATSGRLRVYEQYF
TRBJ1-3 | . | TRBV11-2 | CASSLDRGGDTIYF
TRBJ2-5 | . | TRBV28 | CASRNPPRGTQYF
TRBJ1-5 | . | TRBV24-1 | CATSDSQPQHF
TRBJ1-1 | few | TRBV2 | CASLGGDWRAFF
TRBJ2-2 | . | TRBV11-2 | CASSGRNGRGIGELFF
TRBJ1-5 | . | TRBV27 | CASSATGQVLRGSNQPQHF
TRBJ2-1 | . | TRBV10-2 | CASSEPGLAGGGEQFF
TRBJ2-7 | . | TRBV11-2 | CASSLGTGEVYEQYF
TRBJ2-7 | . | TRBV9 | CASSPRSLAGGSYEQYF
TRBJ1-5 | . | TRBV2 | CASRETLESNQPQHF
TRBJ2-2 | once | TRBV5-4 | CASSLVSANTGELFF
TRBJ2-7 | . | TRBV30 | CAWRGTGLYEQYF
TRBJ2-5 | . | TRBV3-1/TRBV3-2 | CASSQDAAGGETQYF
TRBJ1-1 | few | TRBV4-1 | CASTQRTVNTEAFF
TRBJ1-4 | . | TRBV29-1 | CSVEPGGPGEKLFF
TRBJ2-2 | . | TRBV19 | CASSAPGLAGAGELFF
TRBJ1-1 | once | TRBV3-1/TRBV3-2 | CASSQGRTVNTEAFF
TRBJ2-2 | few | TRBV11-2 | CASSSWRTGITGELFF
TRBJ1-4 | . | TRBV7-8 | CASSLGGGEKLFF
TRBJ2-1 | . | TRBV9 | CASSVGGGLAGVRSSYNEQFF
TRBJ2-1 | . | TRBV23-1 | CASSHNRESNEQFF
TRBJ1-1 | once | TRBV2 | CASGMGAPEAFF
TRBJ2-1 | . | TRBV28 | CASSFGTGDYNEQFF
TRBJ2-5 | . | TRBV7-6 | CASSVGRTYQETQYF
TRBJ2-7 | few | TRBV11-2 | CASSLAAVGSSLYEQYF
TRBJ1-6 | . | TRBV6-1 | CASSATRDRGGYSPLHF
TRBJ2-3 | . | TRBV28 | CASSLPASGGDTQYF
TRBJ2-1 | . | TRBV19 | CASKMGSSYNEQFF
TRBJ2-1 | . | TRBV4-2 | CASSQGGSGGDEQFF
TRBJ2-2 | . | TRBV7-8 | CASSLSPGANTGELFF
TRBJ1-5 | . | TRBV6-1 | CASSEAPGTYHSNQPQHF
TRBJ1-5 | . | TRBV18 | CASSPVGTGKQPQHF
TRBJ2-5 | . | TRBV2 | CASRGGETQYF
TRBJ2-3 | . | TRBV7-8 | CASSLQTSGASTDTQYF
TRBJ2-7 | . | TRBV30 | CAWSVGQPYEQYF
TRBJ1-1 | . | TRBV7-2 | CASSERQGAAAFF
TRBJ2-2 | . | TRBV27 | CASSFLGGELFF
TRBJ2-1 | . | TRBV20-1 | CSASQGNEQFF
TRBJ1-4 | once | TRBV18 | CASSPPLPRQGKSPNEKLFF
TRBJ1-5 | . | TRBV5-1 | CASSLVSGTGAHSNQPQHF
TRBJ2-5 | . | TRBV5-1 | CATQGIGETQYF